This T cell receptor (beta chain) was sequenced for a study of naive and memory T cell subsets. TCR cDNA received a 3' ligated oligonucleotide that carried a UMI. Input was roughly 1 to 1000 ng of DNase-treated total RNA without cell sorting. V lost 1 base and J 4 bases, leaving 12 bases between the germline ends. There are 15 residues in the CDR3. Germline lookup yields CDR1 SGHAT and CDR2 FQNNGV. Ligated cDNA underwent four rounds of PCR with nested alpha and beta constant region primers and SP2. TCRdb itself ran the 5' RACE reads through MiXCR, one entry per CDR3 protein. The profile shows roughly 62,000 distinct CDR3 sequences, 8% of them singletons.

The origin of this receptor is a female donor in good health. This chain connects TRBV11-2 to TRBJ2-3; D could derive from TRBD1 or TRBD2 (5 bases each). The CDR3: CASSLGGSAPDTQYF. CDR3 bases: TGTGCCAGCAGCTTAGGGGGGAGCGCACCAGATACGCAGTATTTT.